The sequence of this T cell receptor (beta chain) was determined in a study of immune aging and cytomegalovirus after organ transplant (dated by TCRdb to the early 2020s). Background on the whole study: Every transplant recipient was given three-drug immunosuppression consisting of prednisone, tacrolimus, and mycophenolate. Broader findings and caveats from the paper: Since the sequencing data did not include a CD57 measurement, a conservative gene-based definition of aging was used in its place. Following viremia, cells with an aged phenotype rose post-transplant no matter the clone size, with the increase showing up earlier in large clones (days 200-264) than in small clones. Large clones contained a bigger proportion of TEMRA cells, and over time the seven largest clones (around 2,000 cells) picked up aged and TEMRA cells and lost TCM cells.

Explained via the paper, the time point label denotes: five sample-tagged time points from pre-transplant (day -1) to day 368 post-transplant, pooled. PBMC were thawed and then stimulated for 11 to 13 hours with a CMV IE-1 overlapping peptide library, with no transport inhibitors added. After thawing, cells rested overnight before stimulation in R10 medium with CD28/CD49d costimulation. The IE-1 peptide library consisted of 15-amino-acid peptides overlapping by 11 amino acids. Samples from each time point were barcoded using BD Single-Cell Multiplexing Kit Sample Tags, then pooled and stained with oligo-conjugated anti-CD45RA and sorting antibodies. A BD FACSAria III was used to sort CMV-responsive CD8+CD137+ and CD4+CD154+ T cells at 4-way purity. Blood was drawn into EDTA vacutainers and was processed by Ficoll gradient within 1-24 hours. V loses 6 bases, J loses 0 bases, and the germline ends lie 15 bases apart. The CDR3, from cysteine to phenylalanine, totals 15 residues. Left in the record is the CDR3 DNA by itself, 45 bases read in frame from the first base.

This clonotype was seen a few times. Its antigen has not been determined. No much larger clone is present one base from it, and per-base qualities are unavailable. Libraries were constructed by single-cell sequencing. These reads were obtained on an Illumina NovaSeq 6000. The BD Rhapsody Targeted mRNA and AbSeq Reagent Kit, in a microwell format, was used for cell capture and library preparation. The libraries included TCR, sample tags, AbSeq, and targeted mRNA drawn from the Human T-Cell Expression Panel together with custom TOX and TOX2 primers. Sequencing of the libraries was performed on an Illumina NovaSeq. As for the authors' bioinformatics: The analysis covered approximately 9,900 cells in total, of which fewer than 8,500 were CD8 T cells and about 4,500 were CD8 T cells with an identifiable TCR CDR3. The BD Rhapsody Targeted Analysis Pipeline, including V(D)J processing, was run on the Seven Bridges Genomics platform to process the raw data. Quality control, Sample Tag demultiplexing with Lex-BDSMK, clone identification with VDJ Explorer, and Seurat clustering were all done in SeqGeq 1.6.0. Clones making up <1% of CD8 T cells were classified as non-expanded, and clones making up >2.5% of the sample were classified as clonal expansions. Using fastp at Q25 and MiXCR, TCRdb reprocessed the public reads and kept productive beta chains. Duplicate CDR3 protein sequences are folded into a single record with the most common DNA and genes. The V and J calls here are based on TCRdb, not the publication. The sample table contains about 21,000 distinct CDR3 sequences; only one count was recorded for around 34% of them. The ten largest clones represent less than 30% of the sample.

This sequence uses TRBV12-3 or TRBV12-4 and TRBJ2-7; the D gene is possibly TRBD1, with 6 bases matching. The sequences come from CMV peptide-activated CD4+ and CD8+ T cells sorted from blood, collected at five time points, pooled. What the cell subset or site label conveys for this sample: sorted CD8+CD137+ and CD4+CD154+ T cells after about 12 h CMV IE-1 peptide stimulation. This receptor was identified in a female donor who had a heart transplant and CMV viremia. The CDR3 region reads CASSLDRGVSYEQYF. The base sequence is TGTGCCAGCAGCCTGGACAGAGGGGTCTCCTACGAGCAGTACTTC.